The sequence of this TCR beta chain was determined in a study of OX40 agonist ivuxolimab in advanced cancers. Looking at the study overall: An agonistic anti-OX40 (CD134) antibody, ivuxolimab, was used to treat the patients. Findings and caveats of the study: In CD8+ T cells, expanded clones were on average more numerous than in CD4+. Patients with a partial response at 0.1-3.0 mg/kg had among the lowest clonal expansion.

TCRdb's copy holds only in-frame clones and misses some; the assay was immunoSEQ multiplex PCR. The data hold tens of thousands of clones, with around 85% observed a single time. A few counts support this clone. Its specificity is unknown. Germline CDR1 SGHAT, CDR2 FQNNGV. The CDR3 extends over 11 amino acids. V gave up 6 bases and J gave up 2 bases, with 3 bases separating them. This receptor was identified in an adult with an advanced solid tumor such as melanoma, head and neck, liver or kidney cancer. The material sequenced was CD4+ or CD8+ T cells sorted from blood, taken in a trial of the OX40 agonist ivuxolimab. The chain carries TRBV11-2 and TRBJ2-3; D call uncertain. In DNA, the CDR3 is TGTGCCAGCAGATCCACAGATACGCAGTATTTT. It codes for CASRSTDTQYF. Together with reference TRBV11-2 and TRBJ2-3, the CDR3 gives the full variable domain: EAGVAQSPRYKIIEKRQSVAFWCNPISGHATLYWYQQILGQGPKLLIQFQNNGVVDDSQLPKDRFSAERLKGVDSTLKIQPAKLEDSAVYLCASRSTDTQYFGPGTRLTVL.